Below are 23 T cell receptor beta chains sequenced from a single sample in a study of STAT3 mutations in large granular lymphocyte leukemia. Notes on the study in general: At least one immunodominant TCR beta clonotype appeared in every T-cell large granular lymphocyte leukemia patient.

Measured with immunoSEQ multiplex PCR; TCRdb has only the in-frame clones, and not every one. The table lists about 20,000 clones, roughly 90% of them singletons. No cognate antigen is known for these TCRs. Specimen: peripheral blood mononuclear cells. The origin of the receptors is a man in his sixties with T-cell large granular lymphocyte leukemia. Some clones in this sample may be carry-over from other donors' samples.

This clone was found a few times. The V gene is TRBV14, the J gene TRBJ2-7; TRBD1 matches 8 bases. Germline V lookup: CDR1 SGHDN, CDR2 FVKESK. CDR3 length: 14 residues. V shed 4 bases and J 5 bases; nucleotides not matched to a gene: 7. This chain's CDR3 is CASSRDRGWDEQYF. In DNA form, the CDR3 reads TGTGCCAGCAGCCGCGACAGGGGTTGGGACGAGCAGTACTTC.

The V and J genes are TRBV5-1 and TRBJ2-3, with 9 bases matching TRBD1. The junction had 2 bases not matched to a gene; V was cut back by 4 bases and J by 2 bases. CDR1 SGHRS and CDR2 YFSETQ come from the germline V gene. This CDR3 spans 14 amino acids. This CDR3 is CASSRTGATDTQYF. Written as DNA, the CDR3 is TGCGCCAGCAGCAGGACAGGGGCCACAGATACGCAGTATTTT.

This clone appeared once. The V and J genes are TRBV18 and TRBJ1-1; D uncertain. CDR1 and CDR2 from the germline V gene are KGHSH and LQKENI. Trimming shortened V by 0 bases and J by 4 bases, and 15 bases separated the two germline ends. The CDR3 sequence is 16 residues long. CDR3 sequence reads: CASSPPLSAMSTEAFF. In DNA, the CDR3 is TGTGCCAGCTCACCACCTTTGTCGGCGATGAGCACTGAAGCTTTCTTT.

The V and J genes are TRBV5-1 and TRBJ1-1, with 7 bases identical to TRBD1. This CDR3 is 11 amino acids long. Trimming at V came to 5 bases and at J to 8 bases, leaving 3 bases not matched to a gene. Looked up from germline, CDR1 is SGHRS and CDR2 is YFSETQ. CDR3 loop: CASSQDREAFF. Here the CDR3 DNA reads TGCGCCAGCAGTCAGGACAGGGAAGCTTTCTTT. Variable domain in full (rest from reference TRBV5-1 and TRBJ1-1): KAGVTQTPRYLIKTRGQQVTLSCSPISGHRSVSWYQQTPGQGLQFLFEYFSETQRNKGNFPGRFSGRQFSNSRSEMNVSTLELGDSALYLCASSQDREAFFGQGTRLTVV.

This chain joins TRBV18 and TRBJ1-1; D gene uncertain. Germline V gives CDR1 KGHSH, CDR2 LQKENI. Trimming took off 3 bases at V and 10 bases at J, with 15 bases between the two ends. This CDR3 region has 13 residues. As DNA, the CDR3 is TGTGCCAGCTCACCCAAAGAGCAGGTTGGAGCTTTCTTT. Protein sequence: CASSPKEQVGAFF.

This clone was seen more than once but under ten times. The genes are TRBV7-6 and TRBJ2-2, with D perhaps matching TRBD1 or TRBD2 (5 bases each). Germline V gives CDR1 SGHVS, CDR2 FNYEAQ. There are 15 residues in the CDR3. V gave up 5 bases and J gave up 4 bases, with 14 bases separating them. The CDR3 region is CASSPSQGITGELFF. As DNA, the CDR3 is TGTGCCAGCAGCCCTAGCCAGGGCATCACCGGGGAGCTGTTTTTT.

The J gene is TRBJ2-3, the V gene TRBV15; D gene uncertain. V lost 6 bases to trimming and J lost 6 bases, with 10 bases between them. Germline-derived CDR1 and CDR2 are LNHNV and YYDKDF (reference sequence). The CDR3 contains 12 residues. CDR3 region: CATSPARDTQYF. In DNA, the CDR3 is TGTGCCACCAGTCCGGCCCGGGATACGCAGTATTTT.

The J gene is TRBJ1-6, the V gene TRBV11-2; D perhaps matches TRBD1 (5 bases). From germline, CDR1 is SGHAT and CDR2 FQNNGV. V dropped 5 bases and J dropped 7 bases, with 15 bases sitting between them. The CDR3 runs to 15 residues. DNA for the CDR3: TGTGCCAGCAGCCCCGCTGGGGCTGGCAATTCACCCCTCCACTTT. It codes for CASSPAGAGNSPLHF.

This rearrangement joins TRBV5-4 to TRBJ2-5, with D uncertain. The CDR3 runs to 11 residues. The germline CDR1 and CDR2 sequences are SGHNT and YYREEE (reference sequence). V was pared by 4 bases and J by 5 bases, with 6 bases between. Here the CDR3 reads CASSLLETQYF. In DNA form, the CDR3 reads TGTGCCAGCAGCCTCTTGGAGACCCAGTACTTC. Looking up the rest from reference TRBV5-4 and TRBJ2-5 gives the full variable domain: ETGVTQSPTHLIKTRGQQVTLRCSSQSGHNTVSWYQQALGQGPQFIFQYYREEENGRGNFPPRFSGLQFPNYSSELNVNALELDDSALYLCASSLLETQYFGPGTRLLVL.

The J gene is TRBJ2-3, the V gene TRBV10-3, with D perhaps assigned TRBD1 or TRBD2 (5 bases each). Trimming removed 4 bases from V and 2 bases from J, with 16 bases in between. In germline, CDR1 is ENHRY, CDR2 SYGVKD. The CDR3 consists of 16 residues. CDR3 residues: CAISGGPEGPTDTQYF. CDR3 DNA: TGTGCCATCAGTGGGGGACCCGAGGGACCCACAGATACGCAGTATTTT.

CDR3 loop: CASSLPGGTYEQYF. CDR3 DNA: TGTGCCAGCAGCTTGCCAGGAGGGACCTACGAGCAGTACTTC. The genes are TRBV5-6 and TRBJ2-7; TRBD2 might be the D (6 bases). This CDR3 is built from 14 residues. V shed 1 base and J shed 2 bases, with 10 bases lying between them. Germline V gene data show CDR1 as SGHDT and CDR2 as YYEEEE.

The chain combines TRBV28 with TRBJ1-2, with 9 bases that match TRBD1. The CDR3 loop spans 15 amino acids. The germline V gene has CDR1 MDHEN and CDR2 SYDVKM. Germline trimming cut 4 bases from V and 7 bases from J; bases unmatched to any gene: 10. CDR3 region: CASSSNRDRVIGYTF. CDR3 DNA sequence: TGTGCCAGCAGTTCCAACCGGGACAGGGTAATTGGCTACACCTTC.

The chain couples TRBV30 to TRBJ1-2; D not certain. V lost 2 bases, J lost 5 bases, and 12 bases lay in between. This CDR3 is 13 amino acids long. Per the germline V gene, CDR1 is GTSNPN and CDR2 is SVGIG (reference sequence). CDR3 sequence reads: CAWSIRRPYGYTF. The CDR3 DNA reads TGTGCCTGGAGTATCCGGAGACCGTATGGCTACACCTTC.

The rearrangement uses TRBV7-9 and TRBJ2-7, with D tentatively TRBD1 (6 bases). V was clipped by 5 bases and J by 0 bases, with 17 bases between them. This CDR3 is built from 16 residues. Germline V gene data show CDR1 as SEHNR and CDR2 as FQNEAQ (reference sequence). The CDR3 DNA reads TGTGCCAGCAGCCAAACACAGGGCCCTAGCTCCTACGAGCAGTACTTC. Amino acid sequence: CASSQTQGPSSYEQYF.

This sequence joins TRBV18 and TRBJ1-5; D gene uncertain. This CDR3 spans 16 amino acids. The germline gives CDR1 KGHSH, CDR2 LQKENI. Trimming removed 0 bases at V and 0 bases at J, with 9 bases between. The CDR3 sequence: CASSPPGGSSNQPQHF. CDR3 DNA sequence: TGTGCCAGCTCACCACCGGGCGGGAGTAGCAATCAGCCCCAGCATTTT.

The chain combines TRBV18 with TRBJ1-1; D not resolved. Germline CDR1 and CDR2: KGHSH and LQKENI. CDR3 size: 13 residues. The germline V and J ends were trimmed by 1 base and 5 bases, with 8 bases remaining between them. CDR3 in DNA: TGTGCCAGCTCACCACGCGTGGGAACTGAAGCTTTCTTT. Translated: CASSPRVGTEAFF.

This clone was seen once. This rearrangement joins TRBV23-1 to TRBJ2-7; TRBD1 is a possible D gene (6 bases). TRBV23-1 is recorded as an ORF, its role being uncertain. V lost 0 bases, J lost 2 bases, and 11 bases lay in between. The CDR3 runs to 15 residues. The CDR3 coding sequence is TGCGCCAGCAGTCAATCCGGGGCAGGGGCCTACGAGCAGTACTTC. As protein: CASSQSGAGAYEQYF.

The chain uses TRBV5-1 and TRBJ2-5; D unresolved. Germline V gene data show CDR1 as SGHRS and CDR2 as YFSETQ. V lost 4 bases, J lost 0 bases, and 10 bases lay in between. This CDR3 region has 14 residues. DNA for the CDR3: TGCGCCAGCAGCCGTGGCTCGAACCAAGAGACCCAGTACTTC. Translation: CASSRGSNQETQYF.

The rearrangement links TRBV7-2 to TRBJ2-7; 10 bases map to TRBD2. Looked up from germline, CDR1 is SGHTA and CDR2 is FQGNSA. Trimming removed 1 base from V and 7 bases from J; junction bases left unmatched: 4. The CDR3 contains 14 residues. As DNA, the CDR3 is TGTGCCAGCAGCTTAGGGCTAGCGGGAGTGGAGCAGTACTTC. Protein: CASSLGLAGVEQYF.

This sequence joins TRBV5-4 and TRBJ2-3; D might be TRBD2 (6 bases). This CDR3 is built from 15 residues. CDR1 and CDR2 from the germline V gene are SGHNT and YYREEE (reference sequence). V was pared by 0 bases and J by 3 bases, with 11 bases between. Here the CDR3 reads CASSLGGGKTDTQYF. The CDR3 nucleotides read TGTGCCAGCAGCTTGGGTGGGGGGAAAACAGATACGCAGTATTTT.

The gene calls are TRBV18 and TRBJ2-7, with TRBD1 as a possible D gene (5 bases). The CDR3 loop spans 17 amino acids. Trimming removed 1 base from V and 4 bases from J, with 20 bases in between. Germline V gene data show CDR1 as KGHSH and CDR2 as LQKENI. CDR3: CASSPLGPSTTGYEQYF. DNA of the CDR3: TGTGCCAGCTCACCACTCGGCCCCTCCACTACAGGTTACGAGCAGTACTTC.

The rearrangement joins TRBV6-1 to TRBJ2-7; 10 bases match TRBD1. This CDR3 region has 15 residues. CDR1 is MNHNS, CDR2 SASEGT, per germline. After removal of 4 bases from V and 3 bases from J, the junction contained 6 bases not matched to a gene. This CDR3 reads CASSVGTGVIYEQYF. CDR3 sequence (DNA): TGTGCCAGCAGTGTTGGGACAGGGGTTATCTACGAGCAGTACTTC.

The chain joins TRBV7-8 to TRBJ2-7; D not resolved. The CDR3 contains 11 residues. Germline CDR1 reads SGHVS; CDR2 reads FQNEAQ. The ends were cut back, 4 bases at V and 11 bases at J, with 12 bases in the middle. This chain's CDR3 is CASSSGQRKYF. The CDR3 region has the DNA TGTGCCAGCAGCTCGGGCCAAAGGAAGTACTTC.